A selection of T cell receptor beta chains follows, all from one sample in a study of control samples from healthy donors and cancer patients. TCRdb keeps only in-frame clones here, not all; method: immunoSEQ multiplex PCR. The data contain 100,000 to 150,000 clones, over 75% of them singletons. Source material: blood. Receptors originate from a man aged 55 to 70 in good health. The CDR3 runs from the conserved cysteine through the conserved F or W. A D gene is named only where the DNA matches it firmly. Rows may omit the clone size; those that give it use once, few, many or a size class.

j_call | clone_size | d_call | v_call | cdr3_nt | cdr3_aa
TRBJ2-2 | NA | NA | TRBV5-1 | TGCGCCAGCAGCTTGGTAGCAGGGACAAACACCGGGGAGCTGTTTTTT | CASSLVAGTNTGELFF
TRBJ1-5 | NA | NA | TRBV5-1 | TGCGCCAGCAGCGAGGACGGCTCTAGCAATCAGCCCCAGCATTTT | CASSEDGSSNQPQHF
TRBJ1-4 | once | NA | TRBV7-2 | TGTGCCAGCAGCGTGAGGACGGATCGGGGTGAAAAACTGTTTTTT | CASSVRTDRGEKLFF
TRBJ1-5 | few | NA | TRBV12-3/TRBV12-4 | TGTGCCAGCAGTTTAGGGCAGGGCGGCCCCCAGCATTTT | CASSLGQGGPQHF
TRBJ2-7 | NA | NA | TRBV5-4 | TGTGCCAGCAGCTTTCTAAGTTACGAGCAGTACTTC | CASSFLSYEQYF
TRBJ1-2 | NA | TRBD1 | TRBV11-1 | TGTGCCAGCAGTTCACCGGGACAGCCTAACTATGGCTACACCTTC | CASSSPGQPNYGYTF
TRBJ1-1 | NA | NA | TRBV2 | TGTGCCAGCACAGAGAGTGGGGTAGGAAACACTGAAGCTTTCTTT | CASTESGVGNTEAFF
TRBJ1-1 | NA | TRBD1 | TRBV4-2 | TGTGCCAGCAGCCAAGATAGGGACAGGATGAACACTGAAGCTTTCTTT | CASSQDRDRMNTEAFF
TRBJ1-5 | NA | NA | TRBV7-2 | TGTGCCAGCAGCCCGGGGATTTCCAATCAGCCCCAGCATTTT | CASSPGISNQPQHF
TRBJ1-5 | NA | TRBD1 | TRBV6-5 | TGTGCCAGCCGGCCTCGACAGGGTGGCAATCAGCCCCAGCATTTT | CASRPRQGGNQPQHF
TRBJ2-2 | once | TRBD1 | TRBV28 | TGTGCCAGCAGTCGGCGACAGGGGGCGAACACCGGGGAGCTGTTTTTT | CASSRRQGANTGELFF
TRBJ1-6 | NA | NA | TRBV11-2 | TGTGCCAGCAGCGGCGACGGCGGCGATTCACCCCTCCACTTT | CASSGDGGDSPLHF
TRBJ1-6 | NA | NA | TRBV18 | TGTGCCAGCTCACCACTGGGACAAGAATCACCCCTCCACTTT | CASSPLGQESPLHF
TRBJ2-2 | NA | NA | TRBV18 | TGTGCCAGCTCACCCGGACAGATCACCGGGGAGCTGTTTTTT | CASSPGQITGELFF
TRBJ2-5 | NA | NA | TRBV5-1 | TGCGCCAGCAGCTTGTTCCATCCCCCGGAGACCCAGTACTTC | CASSLFHPPETQYF
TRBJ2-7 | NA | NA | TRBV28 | TGTGCCAGCGCTGGAAGGGGGGGCGGCGAGCAGTACTTC | CASAGRGGGEQYF
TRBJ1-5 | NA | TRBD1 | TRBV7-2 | TGTGCCAGCAGCCCAGGGACAGTTTTAACCGGTGGGTCCCAGCATTTT | CASSPGTVLTGGSQHF
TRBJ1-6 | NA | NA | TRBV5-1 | TGCGCCAGCAGCGCCGTCTCAGGGGAGAATTCACCCCTCCACTTT | CASSAVSGENSPLHF
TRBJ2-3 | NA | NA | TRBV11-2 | TGTGCCAGCAGCATCGGGGGAGAGGGCGATACGCAGTATTTT | CASSIGGEGDTQYF
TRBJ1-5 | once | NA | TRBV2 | TGTGCCAGCAGGTTACAGTCCGACAATCAGCCCCAGCATTTT | CASRLQSDNQPQHF
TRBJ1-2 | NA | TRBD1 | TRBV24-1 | TGTGCCACCAGTAAACAGGGGAAAAGGAACTATGGCTACACCTTC | CATSKQGKRNYGYTF
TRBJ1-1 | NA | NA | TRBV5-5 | TGTGCCAGCAGCTTGGTGGCGGGAAACACTGAAGCTTTCTTT | CASSLVAGNTEAFF
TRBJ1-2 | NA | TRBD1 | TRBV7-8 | TGTGCCAGCGGGCACAGGGGTACCTATGGCTACACCTTC | CASGHRGTYGYTF
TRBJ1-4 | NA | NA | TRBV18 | TGTGCCAGCTCACCACCGGGCAGGAGAACGAGGGGAACTAATGAAAAACTGTTTTTT | CASSPPGRRTRGTNEKLFF
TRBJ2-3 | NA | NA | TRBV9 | TGTGCCAGCAGCGCGGACCGGCCTAGCACAGATACGCAGTATTTT | CASSADRPSTDTQYF
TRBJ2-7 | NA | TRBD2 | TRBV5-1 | TGCGCCAGCAGCTGGTCGGGCGGACTAGCGGGGGATTACGAGCAGTACTTC | CASSWSGGLAGDYEQYF
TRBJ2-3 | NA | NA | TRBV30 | TGTGCCTGGAGTGTCGGGACAGATACGCAGTATTTT | CAWSVGTDTQYF
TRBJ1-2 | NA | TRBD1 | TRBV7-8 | TGTGCCAGCAGCCTGCTGACAGGGGGCAACTATGGCTACACCTTC | CASSLLTGGNYGYTF
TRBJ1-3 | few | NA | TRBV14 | TGTGCCAGCAGCCAACAGATTCTCTCTGGAAACACCATATATTTT | CASSQQILSGNTIYF
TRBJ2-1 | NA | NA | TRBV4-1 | TGCGCCAGCAGCCAAGCTACGAGGTACAATGAGCAGTTCTTC | CASSQATRYNEQFF
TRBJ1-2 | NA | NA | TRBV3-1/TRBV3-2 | TGTGCCAGCAGCCAAGTCAGCTATGGCTACACCTTC | CASSQVSYGYTF
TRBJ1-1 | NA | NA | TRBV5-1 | TGCGCCAGCAGACCATCGCAGGGTGGGGGGACTGAAGCTTTCTTT | CASRPSQGGGTEAFF
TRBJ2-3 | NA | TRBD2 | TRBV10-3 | TGTGCCATCAGTGAGTCGAATCTAGCGGGCACAGATACGCAGTATTTT | CAISESNLAGTDTQYF
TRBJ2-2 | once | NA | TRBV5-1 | TGCGCCAGCAAGTGGTCCCAGGGAAGTATTGCCGGGGAGCTGTTTTTT | CASKWSQGSIAGELFF
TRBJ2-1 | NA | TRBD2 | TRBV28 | TGTGCCAGCAGTCCACCGGGACTAGCGGGGATGAATGAGCAGTTCTTC | CASSPPGLAGMNEQFF
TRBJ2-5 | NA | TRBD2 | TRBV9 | TGTGCCAGCAGCGTTTCGTCGGGACTAGGCATTCAAGAGACCCAGTACTTC | CASSVSSGLGIQETQYF
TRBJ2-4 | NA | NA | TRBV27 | TGTGCCAGCAGTTTAGTCGCCAGCCTAGCCAAAAACATTCAGTACTTC | CASSLVASLAKNIQYF
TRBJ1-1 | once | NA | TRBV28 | TGTGCCAGCAGTTTACCCGCACCGCGGAGGGACGCTTTCTTT | CASSLPAPRRDAFF
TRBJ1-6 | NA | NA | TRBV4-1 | TGCGCCAGCAGCCAATGGGAAGGCTCCTATAATTCACCCCTCCACTTT | CASSQWEGSYNSPLHF
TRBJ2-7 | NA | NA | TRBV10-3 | TGTGCCATCAAGGTATCGGCGAACTCCTACGAGCAGTACTTC | CAIKVSANSYEQYF
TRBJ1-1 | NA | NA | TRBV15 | TGTGCCACCAGCAGGGCCGCGAGTCGCACTGAAGCTTTCTTT | CATSRAASRTEAFF
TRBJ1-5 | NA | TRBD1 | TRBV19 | TGTGCCAGTAGTCCCCTTCGACAGGGGGGCCTCTATAGCAATCAGCCCCAGCATTTT | CASSPLRQGGLYSNQPQHF
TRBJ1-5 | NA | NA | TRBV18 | TGTGCCAGCTCACCCCAAGGAAAGGGCAATCAGCCCCAGCATTTT | CASSPQGKGNQPQHF
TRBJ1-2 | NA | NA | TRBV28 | TGTGCCAGCAGTCCGTTAAATGGCTACACCTTC | CASSPLNGYTF
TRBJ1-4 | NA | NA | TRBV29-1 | TGCAGCGTGGGGGGGCGTGCTAATGAAAAACTGTTTTTT | CSVGGRANEKLFF
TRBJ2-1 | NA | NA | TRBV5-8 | TGTGCCAGCAGGTTGGCCGTATATGAGCAGTTCTTC | CASRLAVYEQFF
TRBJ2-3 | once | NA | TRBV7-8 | TGTGCCAGCAGCTTCGGGCTACAACTAGATACGCAGTATTTT | CASSFGLQLDTQYF
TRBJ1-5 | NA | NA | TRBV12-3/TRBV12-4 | TGTGCCAGCAGACGGGAAGCCCCATCGCCCCAGCATTTT | CASRREAPSPQHF
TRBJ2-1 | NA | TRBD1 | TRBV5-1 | TGCGCCAGCAGCCTAGGGACAGGGGGCAATGAGCAGTTCTTC | CASSLGTGGNEQFF
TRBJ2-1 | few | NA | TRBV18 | TGTGCCAGCTCAGCCCAACAGGGAGCTGAGCAGTTCTTC | CASSAQQGAEQFF
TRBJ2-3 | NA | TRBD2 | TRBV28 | TGTGCCAGCAGTTTACTAGCGGGGGCATATACGCAGTATTTT | CASSLLAGAYTQYF
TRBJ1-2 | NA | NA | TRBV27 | TGTGCCAGCAGCCCTAACAGGGAGGGGGGAAGCTACACCTTC | CASSPNREGGSYTF
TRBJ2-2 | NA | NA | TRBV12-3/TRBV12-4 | TGTGCCAGCAGTTTGTCGGGCGCCGGGGAGCTGTTTTTT | CASSLSGAGELFF